Shown below are 27 T cell receptor beta chains from a single sample sequenced in a study of cytomegalovirus exposure and HLA in healthy donors. 60 Vbeta and 13 Jbeta primers were used in PCR. Sequencing used immunoSEQ multiplex PCR; TCRdb keeps in-frame clones, though not all of them. Of 130,000 or so clones in the sample, about three quarters are singletons; the top ten hold approximately 7%. The material sequenced was PBMCs. These TCRs come from a man aged 40-49 years in good health and CMV-seropositive.

This clone was counted a single time. The chain uses TRBV5-1 and TRBJ2-1; 10 bases are shared with TRBD2. CDR3 size: 19 residues. The V segment lost 1 base and the J segment 5 bases; nucleotides outside the gene matches: 15. Per the germline V gene, CDR1 is SGHRS and CDR2 is YFSETQ. The CDR3 protein is CASSLMGPASGRRNNEQFF. CDR3 DNA sequence: TGCGCCAGCAGCTTGATGGGTCCAGCTAGCGGGAGAAGGAACAATGAGCAGTTCTTC.

The V gene is TRBV6-1, the J gene TRBJ2-5; D gene uncertain. With 2 bases removed from V and 0 bases from J, the gap between germline ends came to 7 bases. The CDR3 is 14 residues long. The germline V gene encodes CDR1 MNHNS and CDR2 SASEGT. The CDR3 sequence: CASSEYVYQETQYF. CDR3 nucleotides: TGTGCCAGCAGTGAATATGTGTACCAAGAGACCCAGTACTTC.

This sequence joins TRBV28 and TRBJ1-5; TRBD1 matches 7 bases. Germline loops: CDR1 MDHEN, CDR2 SYDVKM. CDR3 size: 18 residues. V shed 2 bases, J shed 5 bases, and the junction held 15 bases outside the gene matches. The DNA of the CDR3 is TGTGCCAGCAGTTTAGGCCGAGGGACAGCATCTAGGGATCAGCCCCAGCATTTT. Translating gives CASSLGRGTASRDQPQHF. Variable domain in full (rest from reference TRBV28 and TRBJ1-5): DVKVTQSSRYLVKRTGEKVFLECVQDMDHENMFWYRQDPGLGLRLIYFSYDVKMKEKGDIPEGYSVSREKKERFSLILESASTNQTSMYLCASSLGRGTASRDQPQHFGDGTRLSIL.

This sequence joins TRBV5-4 and TRBJ2-7; D might be TRBD2 (6 bases). V was trimmed by 0 bases and J by 5 bases, leaving 9 bases between them. Germline V gives CDR1 SGHNT, CDR2 YYREEE (reference sequence). The CDR3 has 13 amino acids. CDR3 nucleotides: TGTGCCAGCAGCTTGGCGGGAGCTAACGAGCAGTACTTC. Its translation: CASSLAGANEQYF.

The V gene is TRBV7-2, the J gene TRBJ2-2; TRBD2 matches at 8 bases. Germline trimming cut 4 bases from V and 4 bases from J; bases unmatched to any gene: 2. The germline V gene encodes CDR1 SGHTA and CDR2 FQGNSA. The CDR3 is 14 residues long. CDR3 coding DNA: TGTGCCAGCAGCTATAGCGGGGTCACCGGGGAGCTGTTTTTT. The encoded protein is CASSYSGVTGELFF.

For this clone: One end of the junction fails to match germline, which may point to a read error. This chain connects TRBV5-4 to TRBJ2-1; the D is unclear. This CDR3 is built from 13 residues. The V gene's germline CDR1 is SGHNT and CDR2 YYREEE (reference sequence). Written as DNA, the CDR3 is TGTGCCGGCAGCTTGGGCCCAGGAAAAGAGCAGTTCTTC. This sequence encodes CAGSLGPGKEQFF. Drawing the rest from reference TRBV5-4 and TRBJ2-1, the complete variable domain is ETGVTQSPTHLIKTRGQQVTLRCSSQSGHNTVSWYQQALGQGPQFIFQYYREEENGRGNFPPRFSGLQFPNYSSELNVNALELDDSALYLCAGSLGPGKEQFFGPGTRLTVL.

The rearrangement joins TRBV5-5 to TRBJ2-7, with 9 nucleotides matching TRBD1. Trimming took 3 bases from V and 3 from J; bases not matched to a gene: 7. The CDR3 is 15 amino acids. Germline CDR1 is SGHKS and CDR2 is YYEKEE (reference sequence). DNA for the CDR3: TGTGCCAGCAGCTCTGGTGGGACAGGGCGCTACGAGCAGTACTTC. The encoded protein is CASSSGGTGRYEQYF.

The rearrangement uses TRBV11-2 and TRBJ2-7, with D tentatively TRBD2 (5 bases). CDR1 is SGHAT, CDR2 FQNNGV, per germline. CDR3 length: 13 residues. Trimming shortened V by 1 base and J by 4 bases, and 8 bases separated the two germline ends. DNA of the CDR3: TGTGCCAGCAGCTTAGGCGCGGGTTACGAGCAGTACTTC. It translates to CASSLGAGYEQYF. Together with reference TRBV11-2 and TRBJ2-7, the CDR3 gives the full variable domain: EAGVAQSPRYKIIEKRQSVAFWCNPISGHATLYWYQQILGQGPKLLIQFQNNGVVDDSQLPKDRFSAERLKGVDSTLKIQPAKLEDSAVYLCASSLGAGYEQYFGPGTRLTVT.

The V gene is TRBV9, the J gene TRBJ2-3; a possible D gene is TRBD2 (6 bases). Germline V gene data show CDR1 as SGDLS and CDR2 as YYNGEE. This CDR3 has 15 amino acids. The V gene lost 1 base and the J gene lost 5 bases, with 14 bases spanning the gap. CDR3 sequence: CASSVTSIRKDTQYF. The DNA of the CDR3 is TGTGCCAGCAGCGTAACTAGCATTCGGAAAGATACGCAGTATTTT.

The sample holds one count of this clone. The chain combines TRBV4-2 with TRBJ2-7; D perhaps matches TRBD2 (6 bases). The CDR3 runs 13 residues. CDR1 LGHNA and CDR2 YNFKEQ come from the germline V gene. V lost 1 base and J 6 bases, leaving 10 bases between the germline ends. CDR3 in amino acids: CASSQGKAGEQYF. CDR3 bases: TGTGCCAGCAGCCAAGGCAAAGCGGGCGAGCAGTACTTC.

This chain uses TRBV5-1 with TRBJ2-4; 10 bases map to TRBD2. The V segment lost 1 base and the J segment 2 bases; nucleotides outside the gene matches: 18. The CDR3 has 21 amino acids. Germline V lookup: CDR1 SGHRS, CDR2 YFSETQ. The DNA for the CDR3 is TGCGCCAGCAGCTTGCCCGACGAACGGGGGAATAGCGGGAGGCCCAAAAACATTCAGTACTTC. It specifies CASSLPDERGNSGRPKNIQYF. Based on the CDR3 plus reference TRBV5-1 and TRBJ2-4, the full variable domain is KAGVTQTPRYLIKTRGQQVTLSCSPISGHRSVSWYQQTPGQGLQFLFEYFSETQRNKGNFPGRFSGRQFSNSRSEMNVSTLELGDSALYLCASSLPDERGNSGRPKNIQYFGAGTRLSVL.

This sequence joins TRBV29-1 and TRBJ1-1, with D hard to call. V gave up 3 bases and J gave up 0 bases, with 11 bases separating them. The germline gives CDR1 SQVTM, CDR2 ANQGSEA. CDR3 length: 14 residues. The CDR3 here is CSVERRVMNTEAFF. In DNA, the CDR3 is TGCAGCGTTGAGCGGAGGGTGATGAACACTGAAGCTTTCTTT. Using reference TRBV29-1 and TRBJ1-1 for the parts outside the CDR3, the full variable domain is SAVISQKPSRDICQRGTSLTIQCQVDSQVTMMFWYRQQPGQSLTLIATANQGSEATYESGFVIDKFPISRPNLTFSTLTVSNMSPEDSSIYLCSVERRVMNTEAFFGQGTRLTVV.

The chain joins TRBV30 to TRBJ1-5; TRBD1 is a possible D gene (6 bases). Germline V gives CDR1 GTSNPN, CDR2 SVGIG (reference sequence). Trimming left V 1 base short and J 5 bases short, with 12 bases between. The CDR3 is 14 residues long. CDR3 sequence reads: CAWSEGHRHQPQHF. The CDR3 coding sequence is TGTGCCTGGAGTGAGGGACACCGCCATCAGCCCCAGCATTTT.

The CDR3 loop reads CASSPRLGNSYNEQFF. The CDR3 nucleotides read TGTGCCAGCTCACCGAGACTAGGAAACTCCTACAATGAGCAGTTCTTC. The chain recombines TRBV18 with TRBJ2-1; D perhaps matches TRBD2 (6 bases). The germline V gene encodes CDR1 KGHSH and CDR2 LQKENI. Trimming stripped 3 bases from V and 0 bases from J, with 12 bases between. The CDR3 spans 16 residues. The full variable domain, completed using reference TRBV18 and TRBJ2-1, is NAGVMQNPRHLVRRRGQEARLRCSPMKGHSHVYWYRQLPEEGLKFMVYLQKENIIDESGMPKERFSAEFPKEGPSILRIQQVVRGDSAAYFCASSPRLGNSYNEQFFGPGTRLTVL.

The rearrangement uses TRBV30 and TRBJ2-1, with TRBD2 matching 8 bases. Germline loops: CDR1 GTSNPN, CDR2 SVGIG (reference sequence). V was pared by 3 bases and J by 7 bases, with 17 bases of the junction left unmatched. This CDR3 contains 17 residues. Here the CDR3 reads CAWSLGSGVPLWNEQFF. The CDR3 DNA reads TGTGCCTGGAGCCTGGGTAGCGGGGTGCCCTTATGGAATGAGCAGTTCTTC.

This chain connects TRBV10-1 to TRBJ1-2; tentative D call: TRBD1 (5 bases). V was pared by 2 bases and J by 3 bases, with 7 bases between. The CDR3 is 13 residues long. The germline V gene encodes CDR1 WNHNN and CDR2 SYGVQD (reference sequence). The DNA for the CDR3 is TGCGCCAGCAGTGAGGACAGTGACTATGGCTACACCTTC. This sequence encodes CASSEDSDYGYTF.

J is TRBJ2-1 and V is TRBV2, with 8 bases that match TRBD1. Per germline, CDR1 SNHLY and CDR2 FYNNEI. The CDR3 runs to 13 residues. V trimming: 8 bases; J trimming: 4 bases; junction bases outside the gene matches: 4. The CDR3 sequence is CASQGAGYNEQFF. CDR3 bases: TGTGCCAGCCAGGGGGCGGGGTACAATGAGCAGTTCTTC.

This clone was observed a handful of times. This chain links TRBV7-9 with TRBJ2-3; tentatively, D is TRBD2 (6 bases). Deletions cut 10 bases from V and 5 bases from J, with 22 bases between. The germline CDR1 and CDR2 sequences are SEHNR and FQNEAQ (reference sequence). The CDR3 covers 15 residues. The DNA for the CDR3 is TGTGCCACCTCCGGCGCCGGGGGAGTGCGAGATACGCAGTATTTT. The encoded protein is CATSGAGGVRDTQYF.

This rearrangement joins TRBV28 to TRBJ1-2, with a tentative D call TRBD1 (5 bases). Trimming removed 5 bases at V and 7 bases at J, with 11 bases between. CDR1 and CDR2 from the germline V gene are MDHEN and SYDVKM. The CDR3 contains 12 residues. CDR3 in amino acids: CASSKGKGGYTF. The CDR3 DNA reads as TGTGCCAGCAGTAAGGGGAAGGGTGGCTACACCTTC.

This chain joins TRBV5-6 and TRBJ2-3, with 7 bases matching TRBD1. After removal of 3 bases from V and 2 bases from J, the junction contained 6 bases not matched to a gene. Germline values: CDR1 SGHDT, CDR2 YYEEEE. This CDR3 is 15 amino acids long. This CDR3 is CASSWRTGATDTQYF. CDR3 coding DNA: TGTGCCAGCAGCTGGCGGACAGGTGCCACAGATACGCAGTATTTT.

The chain has TRBV5-1 and TRBJ2-7; TRBD2 might be the D (5 bases). The germline V gene encodes CDR1 SGHRS and CDR2 YFSETQ. Trimming took off 4 bases at V and 2 bases at J, with 13 bases between the two ends. This CDR3 comprises 14 residues. In nucleotides, the CDR3 is TGCGCCAGCAGCGCTTCCGGGAATCCCTACGAGCAGTACTTC. This codes for CASSASGNPYEQYF.

The chain is built from TRBV7-8 and TRBJ1-1, with a weak D call TRBD1 (5 bases). The V gene's germline CDR1 is SGHVS and CDR2 FQNEAQ. V dropped 1 base and J dropped 5 bases, with 14 bases sitting between them. CDR3 length equals 15 residues. CDR3 sequence reads: CASSLGGQYNTEAFF. CDR3 sequence (DNA): TGTGCCAGCAGCTTAGGGGGCCAGTATAATACTGAAGCTTTCTTT.

V and J are TRBV30 and TRBJ1-2; TRBD1 agrees at 8 bases. This CDR3 contains 13 residues. CDR1 and CDR2 (germline): GTSNPN, SVGIG (reference sequence). V gave up 2 bases and J gave up 4 bases; unmatched junction bases: 3. CDR3 sequence (DNA): TGTGCCTGGAGTTATACAGGGGGCTATGGCTACACCTTC. Its translation is CAWSYTGGYGYTF.

In DNA form, the CDR3 reads TGTGCCAGCAGTTTCCTGACAGTCCAGCCCCAGCATTTT. Translation: CASSFLTVQPQHF. The chain joins TRBV28 to TRBJ1-5, with TRBD1 as a possible D gene (5 bases). This CDR3 contains 13 residues. The V gene's germline CDR1 is MDHEN and CDR2 SYDVKM. The germline V and J ends were trimmed by 3 bases and 7 bases, with 10 bases remaining between them. The complete variable domain, with remaining parts taken from reference TRBV28 and TRBJ1-5, reads DVKVTQSSRYLVKRTGEKVFLECVQDMDHENMFWYRQDPGLGLRLIYFSYDVKMKEKGDIPEGYSVSREKKERFSLILESASTNQTSMYLCASSFLTVQPQHFGDGTRLSIL.

This sequence joins TRBV9 and TRBJ2-5; unclear D gene. This CDR3 has 15 residues. V lost 4 bases and J 3 bases, leaving 16 bases between the germline ends. The germline V gene has CDR1 SGDLS and CDR2 YYNGEE. The CDR3 reads CASSIGPNSKETQYF. The CDR3 nucleotides are TGTGCCAGCAGCATAGGGCCTAACAGTAAAGAGACCCAGTACTTC.

The chain uses TRBV7-2 and TRBJ2-7; D gene ambiguous. There are 14 residues in the CDR3. Germline V gives CDR1 SGHTA, CDR2 FQGNSA. Trimming took off 0 bases at V and 2 bases at J, with 8 bases between the two ends. The DNA for the CDR3 is TGTGCCAGCAGCTTAGCATCTAATACCTACGAGCAGTACTTC. It specifies CASSLASNTYEQYF.

This sequence joins TRBV18 and TRBJ2-4; possibly TRBD1 for D (6 bases). Trimming stripped 3 bases from V and 0 bases from J, with 18 bases between. The CDR3 runs to 18 residues. Germline CDR1 and CDR2: KGHSH and LQKENI. The CDR3 loop reads CASSPGTINYLAKNIQYF. DNA of the CDR3: TGTGCCAGCTCACCGGGGACAATCAATTACTTAGCCAAAAACATTCAGTACTTC. The full variable domain, its missing parts supplied by reference TRBV18 and TRBJ2-4, is NAGVMQNPRHLVRRRGQEARLRCSPMKGHSHVYWYRQLPEEGLKFMVYLQKENIIDESGMPKERFSAEFPKEGPSILRIQQVVRGDSAAYFCASSPGTINYLAKNIQYFGAGTRLSVL.